One and the same sample provided the 29 T cell receptor beta chains below, sequenced in a study of T cells in Graves' hyperthyroidism and ophthalmopathy. What was amplified from RNA transcripts were TCR beta CDR3 regions. In the first-round RT-PCR of the TCR CDR3, the HTBI primer set was used. TCRdb analysed the multiplex PCR reads with MiXCR anew, one entry per CDR3 protein. The table lists 800,000 or so distinct CDR3 sequences, roughly 37% of them singletons. Sequencing was done on a sample of blood. These receptors originate from a young man with Graves' hyperthyroidism.

This clonotype was counted many times. The chain recombines TRBV20-1 with TRBJ1-1; D call uncertain. This CDR3 has 14 amino acids. V was pared by 0 bases and J by 5 bases, with 13 bases between. Germline loops: CDR1 DFQATT, CDR2 SNEGSKA (reference sequence). This CDR3 reads CSARDRQARTEAFF. For the CDR3, the DNA is TGCAGTGCTAGAGATCGGCAGGCGAGAACTGAAGCTTTCTTT.

The rearrangement links TRBV20-1 to TRBJ2-7; 7 bases line up with TRBD1. The junction had 6 bases not matched to a gene; V was cut back by 7 bases and J by 3 bases. The germline V gene encodes CDR1 DFQATT and CDR2 SNEGSKA (reference sequence). The length of the CDR3 is 12 residues. DNA of the CDR3: TGCAGTGGTAATCGGGACAGCTACGAGCAGTACTTC. Amino acid sequence: CSGNRDSYEQYF.

In this sample, this clonotype turned up many times. This sequence joins TRBV7-2 and TRBJ2-7, with TRBD1 matching over 8 bases. Germline values: CDR1 SGHTA, CDR2 FQGNSA. V was clipped by 5 bases and J by 5 bases; unmatched bases: 14. The CDR3 is 16 residues long. The CDR3 DNA is TGTGCCAGCAGCACCAGACAGGGGTTGGTTGCTGACGAGCAGTACTTC. This sequence encodes CASSTRQGLVADEQYF.

This clonotype has at least ten counts. The chain joins TRBV15 to TRBJ2-5; D uncertain. Trimming stripped 4 bases from V and 0 bases from J, with 6 bases between. The CDR3 has 13 amino acids. Germline lookup yields CDR1 LNHNV and CDR2 YYDKDF (reference sequence). The CDR3 region is CATSTVNQETQYF. The DNA of the CDR3 is TGTGCCACCAGCACAGTGAACCAAGAGACCCAGTACTTC.

This clonotype has more than one count but fewer than ten. The V gene is TRBV19, the J gene TRBJ2-2, with D hard to call. The germline V gene has CDR1 LNHDA and CDR2 SQIVND (reference sequence). This CDR3 contains 14 residues. V was clipped by 5 bases and J by 3 bases, with 10 bases between them. The CDR3 coding sequence is TGTGCCAGTAGTTCACAACCATACACCGGGGAGCTGTTTTTT. Its protein product is CASSSQPYTGELFF.

This clonotype was picked up many times. The V and J genes are TRBV5-6 and TRBJ1-2, with a weak D call TRBD1 (5 bases). Germline V gives CDR1 SGHDT, CDR2 YYEEEE. The CDR3 covers 13 residues. The V and J ends lost 6 bases and 8 bases respectively, with 17 bases between them. CDR3 residues: CASTYQGGGGYTF. CDR3 nucleotides: TGTGCCAGCACCTATCAGGGAGGCGGGGGCTACACCTTC.

In this sample, this clonotype turned up many times. The chain is built from TRBV10-3 and TRBJ1-1, with 8 bases that match TRBD1. This CDR3 is 13 amino acids long. Germline trimming cut 4 bases from V and 4 bases from J; bases unmatched to any gene: 2. In germline, CDR1 is ENHRY, CDR2 SYGVKD. The CDR3 nucleotides are TGTGCCATCAGTGGAGACAGGGGCACTGAAGCTTTCTTT. This translates into CAISGDRGTEAFF.

The chain employs TRBV29-1 and TRBJ2-7, with D maybe TRBD2 (5 bases). The CDR3 covers 12 residues. V lost 8 bases and J 1 base, leaving 12 bases between the germline ends. Germline V gene lookup returns CDR1 SQVTM and CDR2 ANQGSEA. This CDR3 is CSLTRGSYEQYF. In nucleotides, the CDR3 is TGCAGCTTGACTCGGGGTTCCTACGAGCAGTACTTC.

This clonotype appeared a few times. The chain combines TRBV10-3 with TRBJ2-2; 13 bases are a match to TRBD2. The trim removed 10 bases at V and 5 bases at J, leaving 7 bases unmatched. Germline CDR1 and CDR2: ENHRY and SYGVKD. The CDR3 spans 15 residues. The CDR3 here is CATGTSGNRTGELFF. The DNA for the CDR3 is TGTGCCACCGGGACTAGCGGGAATCGGACCGGGGAGCTGTTTTTT.

This clonotype has just a few counts. A much larger clonotype is one base distant, so this may be a read error. The chain carries TRBV29-1 and TRBJ2-7; D possibly matches TRBD1 or TRBD2 (5 bases each). Germline V lookup: CDR1 SQVTM, CDR2 ANQGSEA. The CDR3 has 12 residues. Trimming stripped 3 bases from V and 3 bases from J, with 9 bases between. CDR3 loop: CSVEGRDYEQYF. The CDR3 DNA reads TGCAGCGTTGAGGGACGGGACTACGAGCAGTACTTC.

This clonotype has ten or more counts. The chain uses TRBV7-9 and TRBJ1-4; D is unclear. This CDR3 has 12 residues. Trimming shortened V by 5 bases and J by 12 bases, and 13 bases separated the two germline ends. Germline V CDR1 and CDR2: SEHNR, FQNEAQ (reference sequence). The CDR3 bases are TGTGCCAGCAGCCTCCCCGAGGGTCAACTGTTTTTT. It yields the protein CASSLPEGQLFF.

In its sample, this clonotype was seen a few times. The chain links TRBV2 to TRBJ1-5, with TRBD1 identical over 7 bases. CDR1 and CDR2 (germline): SNHLY, FYNNEI. The CDR3 contains 16 residues. Trimming took 6 bases from V and 4 from J; bases not matched to a gene: 12. DNA for the CDR3: TGTGCCAGCAGCGTCCGACAGGGACCGGGAAATCAGCCCCAGCATTTT. Protein product: CASSVRQGPGNQPQHF.

On this clonotype: The conserved phenylalanine or tryptophan is not found at the CDR3 terminus, so this likely reflects a read error. The gene calls are TRBV4-3 and TRBJ1-1, with no clear D. Between the trimmed V and J ends, which lost 2 bases and 0 bases, there was a span of 7 bases. The CDR3 covers 14 residues. Germline V lookup: CDR1 LGHNA, CDR2 YSLEER. The CDR3 DNA sequence: TGCGCCAGCAGCCAAAGCGTCCTGAACACTGAAGCTTTCCTT. This sequence encodes CASSQSVLNTEAFL.

This clonotype was seen at least ten times. The rearrangement links TRBV2 to TRBJ2-7, with D maybe TRBD2 (5 bases). Looked up from germline, CDR1 is SNHLY and CDR2 is FYNNEI. Trimming pared 11 bases from V and 3 bases from J, leaving 14 bases between. CDR3 length: 12 amino acids. As DNA, the CDR3 is TGTGCCGTTCGGACGGGAATCTACGAGCAGTACTTC. Its translation is CAVRTGIYEQYF.

The chain joins TRBV7-2 to TRBJ1-4, with TRBD1 matching 8 bases. The CDR3 runs 14 residues. Looked up from germline, CDR1 is SGHTA and CDR2 is FQGNSA. The V segment lost 7 bases and the J segment 10 bases; nucleotides outside the gene matches: 11. CDR3 nucleotides: TGTGCCAGCACCCCAGGGGGCGGTGAGGGAAAACTGTTTTTT. This encodes CASTPGGGEGKLFF.

The rearrangement joins TRBV7-2 to TRBJ2-5, with 7 bases lining up with TRBD1. From germline, CDR1 is SGHTA and CDR2 FQGNSA. V shed 3 bases, J shed 5 bases, and the junction held 15 bases outside the gene matches. This CDR3 is 17 amino acids long. CDR3 in amino acids: CASSFRGGDPRVETQYF. The CDR3 DNA reads TGTGCCAGCAGCTTCCGAGGGGGCGACCCGAGAGTGGAGACCCAGTACTTC. The whole variable domain, filled in from reference TRBV7-2 and TRBJ2-5, reads GAGVSQSPSNKVTEKGKDVELRCDPISGHTALYWYRQSLGQGLEFLIYFQGNSAPDKSGLPSDRFSAERTGGSVSTLTIQRTQQEDSAVYLCASSFRGGDPRVETQYFGPGTRLLVL.

The chain couples TRBV12-3 or TRBV12-4 to TRBJ1-5, with 7 bases fitting TRBD1. V shed 5 bases, J shed 4 bases, and the junction held 8 bases outside the gene matches. The CDR3 is 15 amino acids. CDR3 amino acids: CASSTLGTENQPQHF. In DNA, the CDR3 is TGTGCCAGCAGTACCCTCGGGACAGAAAATCAGCCCCAGCATTTT.

J is TRBJ2-7 and V is TRBV9; 10 bases match TRBD2. Trimming at V came to 3 bases and at J to 2 bases, leaving 8 bases not matched to a gene. The CDR3 extends over 16 amino acids. Germline V CDR1 and CDR2: SGDLS, YYNGEE. CDR3 DNA: TGTGCCAGCAGCGGAGGTCCTAGCGGGAGTACCTACGAGCAGTACTTC. It specifies CASSGGPSGSTYEQYF.

This clonotype has ten or more counts. The chain joins TRBV7-2 to TRBJ1-6, with D possibly matching TRBD1 (5 bases). CDR1 and CDR2 (germline): SGHTA, FQGNSA. CDR3 length equals 14 residues. The germline V and J ends were trimmed by 3 bases and 9 bases, with 12 bases remaining between them. CDR3 coding DNA: TGTGCCAGCAGCTTGGGACCGGGGGGTTCACCCCTCCACTTT. Protein: CASSLGPGGSPLHF.

With regard to this clonotype: This may arise from a read error, as a much more abundant clone is one base away. The chain couples TRBV11-3 to TRBJ2-2; no firm D call. Germline V gene data show CDR1 as SGHNT and CDR2 as YENEEA. The CDR3 runs to 13 residues. Trimming took off 1 base at V and 6 bases at J, with 6 bases between the two ends. The CDR3 DNA is TGTGCCAGCAGCTTAGCAGAGTCCGGGGAGCTGTTTTTT. Translating gives CASSLAESGELFF. The complete variable domain, with remaining parts taken from reference TRBV11-3 and TRBJ2-2, reads EAGVVQSPRYKIIEKKQPVAFWCNPISGHNTLYWYLQNLGQGPELLIRYENEEAVDDSQLPKDRFSAERLKGVDSTLKIQPAELGDSAVYLCASSLAESGELFFGEGSRLTVL.

This clonotype was seen at least ten times. The chain carries TRBV20-1 and TRBJ1-5; D possibly corresponds to TRBD1 (5 bases). Germline V lookup: CDR1 DFQATT, CDR2 SNEGSKA (reference sequence). The CDR3 length is 15 residues. Trimming removed 0 bases from V and 7 bases from J, with 16 bases in between. CDR3 loop: CSARDPRQTGQPQHF. CDR3 bases: TGCAGTGCTAGAGATCCCCGACAGACGGGACAGCCCCAGCATTTT.

This clonotype was found a few times. The chain couples TRBV12-3 or TRBV12-4 to TRBJ2-2, with D hard to call. Trimming left V 3 bases short and J 7 bases short, with 9 bases between. This CDR3 has 13 amino acids. CDR3: CASSFGQFGELFF. The CDR3 DNA follows: TGTGCCAGCAGTTTCGGGCAATTCGGGGAGCTGTTTTTT.

The chain has TRBV20-1 and TRBJ1-1; the match to TRBD1 covers 10 bases. V lost 6 bases and J lost 1; bases outside the gene matches: 14. This CDR3 has 17 amino acids. The germline gives CDR1 DFQATT, CDR2 SNEGSKA (reference sequence). The CDR3 DNA follows: TGCAGTGCCCCGGGACAGGGGTTCAAGGCTAGGAACACTGAAGCTTTCTTT. Protein product: CSAPGQGFKARNTEAFF.

The CDR3 bases are TGTGCCAGCACTGAGAACAGGGAAGTGGGCGAGCAGTACTTC. Translated: CASTENREVGEQYF. The genes are TRBV2 and TRBJ2-7; a possible D gene is TRBD1 (6 bases). The CDR3 covers 14 residues. Germline V gene sequence: CDR1 SNHLY, CDR2 FYNNEI. Between the trimmed V and J ends, which lost 7 bases and 6 bases, there was a span of 19 bases.

This clonotype occurred many times. This chain uses TRBV13 with TRBJ1-1; no clear D gene. CDR3 length: 12 amino acids. Germline CDR1 reads PRHDT; CDR2 reads FYEKMQ (reference sequence). Deletions cut 8 bases from V and 2 bases from J, with 9 bases between. In nucleotides, the CDR3 is TGTGCCAGCTTTGGCGGAAACACTGAAGCTTTCTTT. Translation gives CASFGGNTEAFF.

The table lists this clonotype with a few counts. V is TRBV9 and J is TRBJ2-5; no reliable D call. Per germline, CDR1 SGDLS and CDR2 YYNGEE. Deletions cut 4 bases from V and 4 bases from J, with 14 bases between. CDR3 length: 14 residues. The CDR3 loop reads CASSRHHLGETQYF. The CDR3 region has the DNA TGTGCCAGCAGCCGACACCATCTGGGAGAGACCCAGTACTTC.

V usage is TRBV7-2 and J usage is TRBJ1-1; D remains unclear. V lost 6 bases to trimming and J lost 5 bases, with 16 bases between them. Germline assignment: CDR1 SGHTA and CDR2 FQGNSA. The CDR3 covers 14 residues. Here the CDR3 reads CASSLPGSRTEAFF. The CDR3 DNA follows: TGTGCCAGCAGTTTACCCGGCAGTAGGACTGAAGCTTTCTTT.

This chain links TRBV29-1 with TRBJ1-4; 8 bases are shared with TRBD1. J gave up 6 bases and V 5 bases, and 5 bases lay outside the gene matches. The CDR3 sequence is 13 residues long. CDR1 and CDR2 from the germline V gene are SQVTM and ANQGSEA. The CDR3 here is CSVLDRVHEKLFF. The CDR3 DNA is TGCAGCGTTCTGGACAGGGTTCATGAAAAACTGTTTTTT.

The sample holds a few counts of this clonotype. This sequence joins TRBV7-2 and TRBJ2-5, with D tentatively TRBD1 or TRBD2 (5 bases each). V lost 8 bases and J lost 7, with 20 bases in between. The CDR3 extends over 14 amino acids. Germline V lookup: CDR1 SGHTA, CDR2 FQGNSA. CDR3: CASWQGTGTGTQYF. The CDR3 DNA sequence: TGTGCCAGCTGGCAAGGGACGGGCACGGGGACCCAGTACTTC.